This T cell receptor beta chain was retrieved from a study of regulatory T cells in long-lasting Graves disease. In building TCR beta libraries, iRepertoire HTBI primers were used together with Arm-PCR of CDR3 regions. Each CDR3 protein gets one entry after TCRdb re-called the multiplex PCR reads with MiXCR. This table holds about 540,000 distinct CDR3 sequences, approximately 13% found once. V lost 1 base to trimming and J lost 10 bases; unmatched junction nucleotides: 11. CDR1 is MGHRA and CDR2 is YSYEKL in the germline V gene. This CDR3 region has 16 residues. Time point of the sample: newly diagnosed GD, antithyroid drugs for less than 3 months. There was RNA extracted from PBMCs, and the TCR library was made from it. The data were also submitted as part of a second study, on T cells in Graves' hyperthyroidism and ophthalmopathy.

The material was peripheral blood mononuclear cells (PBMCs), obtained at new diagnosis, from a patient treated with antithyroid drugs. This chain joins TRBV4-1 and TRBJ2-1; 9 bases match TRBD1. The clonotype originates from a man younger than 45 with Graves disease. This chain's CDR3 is CASSQAPGQGFDEQFF. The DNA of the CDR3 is TGCGCCAGCAGCCAAGCCCCGGGACAGGGTTTCGACGAGCAGTTCTTC.